These 10 T cell receptor beta chains share one sample of origin, sequenced in a study of blood T cell repertoires in COVID-19. Generated by immunoSEQ multiplex PCR, the TCRdb table keeps only in-frame clones and is missing some. The data show a few hundred thousand clones, with roughly 80% seen just once and around 4.2% held by the top ten. The sequenced material came from peripheral blood. All receptors come from a woman in her forties or fifties with active or convalescent COVID-19.

The chain uses TRBV10-3 and TRBJ2-1, with 8 bases fitting TRBD2. This CDR3 spans 15 amino acids. Germline CDR1 ENHRY, CDR2 SYGVKD. J lost 4 bases, V lost 9 bases, and 11 bases had no gene match. The CDR3 coding sequence is TGTGCCATGAGCGGGAGCGAGAGGGGATACAATGAGCAGTTCTTC. Protein sequence: CAMSGSERGYNEQFF.

The rearrangement uses TRBV18 and TRBJ1-3, with TRBD1 matching 9 bases. J lost 1 base, V lost 3 bases, and 16 bases had no gene match. The CDR3 length is 20 residues. Germline lookup yields CDR1 KGHSH and CDR2 LQKENI. CDR3 nucleotides: TGTGCCAGCTCACCTCTACCGCTATCGGGACAGGGAAGGTCTGGAAACACCATATATTTT. Encoded protein: CASSPLPLSGQGRSGNTIYF.

The chain links TRBV7-9 to TRBJ2-1; 11 positions match TRBD2. CDR3 size: 18 residues. The germline V gene encodes CDR1 SEHNR and CDR2 FQNEAQ (reference sequence). The V and J ends lost 4 bases and 4 bases, in that order; junction bases with no gene match: 12. The CDR3 DNA reads as TGTGCCAGCAGCTCGGGACTAGCGGAGCAGTCGATTTACAATGAGCAGTTCTTC. Translating gives CASSSGLAEQSIYNEQFF.

This clone has just a few counts. The chain combines TRBV2 with TRBJ1-2; 12 positions match TRBD1. Per germline, CDR1 SNHLY and CDR2 FYNNEI. This CDR3 has 17 residues. J gave up 4 bases and V 1 base, and 7 bases lay outside the gene matches. The CDR3 DNA reads as TGTGCCAGCAGTGAAGAGTACGGGACAGGGGGCCTCTATGGCTACACCTTC. Its protein product is CASSEEYGTGGLYGYTF.

The gene calls are TRBV19 and TRBJ2-2; the D gene is possibly TRBD1 (5 bases). Per germline, CDR1 LNHDA and CDR2 SQIVND (reference sequence). V was shortened by 10 bases and J by 4 bases, with 22 bases between the two germline ends. There are 16 residues in the CDR3. The DNA for the CDR3 is TGTGCCACCCGGCGGACACAGAATTCCCGCACCGGGGAGCTGTTTTTT. Translating it yields CATRRTQNSRTGELFF.

The chain employs TRBV3-1 (or the pseudogene TRBV3-2) and TRBJ2-1, with 13 positions matching TRBD2. Trimming cost V 4 bases and J 13 bases; bases outside gene matches: 13. Germline lookup yields CDR1 LGHDT and CDR2 YNNKEL (reference sequence). There are 16 residues in the CDR3. The CDR3, as DNA: TGTGCCAGCAGCCCGGGACCGGGACTAGCGGGATTGGAACAGTTCTTC. Protein: CASSPGPGLAGLEQFF.

The genes are TRBV6-1 and TRBJ2-3; TRBD2 matches at 11 bases. The CDR3 contains 16 residues. The V gene's germline CDR1 is MNHNS and CDR2 SASEGT. Germline trimming cut 1 base from V and 0 bases from J; bases unmatched to any gene: 0. The CDR3 spells CASSEVAGGSTDTQYF. The DNA of the CDR3 is TGTGCCAGCAGTGAAGTAGCGGGGGGGAGCACAGATACGCAGTATTTT.

V and J are TRBV5-1 and TRBJ2-6; TRBD1 is a possible D gene (6 bases). The CDR3 runs to 17 residues. Germline V gene data show CDR1 as SGHRS and CDR2 as YFSETQ. With 0 bases removed from V and 0 bases from J, the gap between germline ends came to 10 bases. CDR3 residues: CASSLAGAISGANVLTF. In nucleotides, the CDR3 is TGCGCCAGCAGCTTGGCAGGGGCTATCTCTGGGGCCAACGTCCTGACTTTC.

The genes are TRBV14 and TRBJ2-7; TRBD1 is a possible D gene (7 bases). In germline, CDR1 is SGHDN, CDR2 FVKESK. Between the trimmed V and J ends, which lost 4 bases and 3 bases, there was a span of 16 bases. The length of the CDR3 is 15 residues. The CDR3 is CASSPVRGESYEQYF. DNA for the CDR3: TGTGCCAGCAGCCCTGTCAGGGGGGAGAGCTACGAGCAGTACTTC. Variable domain in full (rest from reference TRBV14 and TRBJ2-7): EAGVTQFPSHSVIEKGQTVTLRCDPISGHDNLYWYRRVMGKEIKFLLHFVKESKQDESGMPNNRFLAERTGGTYSTLKVQPAELEDSGVYFCASSPVRGESYEQYFGPGTRLTVT.

This clone has only one observation. The chain links TRBV9 to TRBJ1-5; 7 bases agree with TRBD1. The CDR3 loop spans 14 amino acids. The ends lost 4 bases at V and 7 bases at J; junction bases unmatched: 8. The germline CDR1 and CDR2 sequences are SGDLS and YYNGEE. Written as DNA, the CDR3 is TGTGCCAGCAGCCGGGACAGCTCGGGGCAGCCCCAGCATTTT. It yields the protein CASSRDSSGQPQHF.